The rows below give T cell receptor beta chains drawn from one sample of a study of response to subunit inactivated influenza vaccine. Each CDR3 protein is one row after TCRdb ran MiXCR on the RT-PCR reads. Among fewer than 800,000 distinct CDR3 sequences listed, 15% to 18% were seen once. The sequencing here drew on PBMCs from blood, taken 11 to 12 days after vaccination. The receptors shown here come from a man in his forties or fifties who received an inactivated influenza vaccine. CDR3s include the opening cysteine and the closing phenylalanine or tryptophan. A D gene is named only where the DNA matches it firmly. Where a row states a size, it is once, few, many or the class of an expanded clone; other rows omit it.

TRBJ2-3,TRBV18,NA,TRBD1,TGTGCCAGCTCATCAATTCCGGGACAGGGATTTGATACGCAGTATTTT,CASSSIPGQGFDTQYF
TRBJ1-2,TRBV4-2,many,NA,TGTGCCAGCAGCCAAGACCGTAATTATGGCTACACCTTC,CASSQDRNYGYTF
TRBJ2-3,TRBV9,NA,TRBD1,TGTGCCAGCAGCGCTGATTTCAGGGGGCACACAGATACGCAGTATTTT,CASSADFRGHTDTQYF
TRBJ2-1,TRBV7-2,few,NA,TGTGCCAGCAGCGTTTGGACAGCCCCAGGTGTGCAGTTCTTC,CASSVWTAPGVQFF
TRBJ2-3,TRBV4-3,few,NA,TGCGCCAGCAGCCCCGGGTGGGAAGATACGCAGTATTTT,CASSPGWEDTQYF
TRBJ2-1,TRBV20-1,NA,NA,TGCAGTGCTAGATGGAGGAGCTCCTACAATGAGCAGTTCTTC,CSARWRSSYNEQFF
TRBJ2-7,TRBV5-1,NA,NA,TGCGCCAGCAGCCTGGACACCGGATTACGCAGGCAGTACTTC,CASSLDTGLRRQYF
TRBJ2-7,TRBV6-5,few,NA,TGTGCCAGCAGTTACGGAGGCTCGAGCTCCTACGAGCAGTACTTC,CASSYGGSSSYEQYF
TRBJ2-1,TRBV27,many,NA,TGTGCCAGCAGCCCAAACTACAATGAGCAGTTCTTC,CASSPNYNEQFF
TRBJ2-1,TRBV10-3,NA,NA,TGTGCCACACAGGGATACTCCTACAATGAGCAGTTCTTC,CATQGYSYNEQFF
TRBJ2-1,TRBV5-6,many,NA,TGTGCCAGCAGCTCCTGGTACAATGAGCAGTTCTTC,CASSSWYNEQFF
TRBJ2-2,TRBV7-2,NA,NA,TGTGCCAGCAGCTTAGGAGGGGGGAGCGGGGAGCTGTTTTTT,CASSLGGGSGELFF
TRBJ2-2,TRBV15,many,NA,TGTGCCACCAGCAGACGAGGGGGGACCGGGGAGCTGTTTTTT,CATSRRGGTGELFF
TRBJ2-5,TRBV20-1,few,TRBD1,TGCAGTGCCCCATCGACAGGGGCACAGAGTGAGACCCAGTACTTC,CSAPSTGAQSETQYF
TRBJ2-5,TRBV24-1,NA,TRBD1,TGTGCCACCAGTGATTCCCGGACAGGGGGGGAGACCCAGTACTTC,CATSDSRTGGETQYF
TRBJ2-1,TRBV5-1,NA,NA,TGCGCCAGCAGCCCCGGGATCGAAAACTACAATGAGCAGTTCTTC,CASSPGIENYNEQFF
TRBJ2-1,TRBV12-3/TRBV12-4,few,TRBD2,TGTGCCAGCAAACCTTCCAGCGGGGGGAGGGGAAATGAGCAGTTCTTC,CASKPSSGGRGNEQFF
TRBJ2-1,TRBV29-1,few,TRBD1,TGCAGCGTTGAAGATCGGGACAGCCATTACAATGAGCAGTTCTTC,CSVEDRDSHYNEQFF
TRBJ2-7,TRBV5-8,few,TRBD1,TGTGCCAGCAGTAAAGGCCAAGGACAGGCGTACGAGCAGTACTTC,CASSKGQGQAYEQYF
TRBJ2-1,TRBV20-1,many,TRBD2,TGCAGTGCTAGATGGACTAGCGGGAGGACTAGGAATGAGCAGTTCTTC,CSARWTSGRTRNEQFF